This T cell receptor (beta chain) is from a study of cytomegalovirus exposure and HLA in healthy donors. Findings and caveats of the study: According to the study, around 150 TCR beta chains were cytomegalovirus-associated.

A note on this clone: Its antigen is still unknown.

PCR primers comprised 60 Vbeta and 13 Jbeta primers. Per the authors' pipeline: Later analysis identified tens of millions of unique TCR beta chains, some 10 million shared. The repertoire was sequenced with immunoSEQ multiplex PCR; TCRdb's copy has only in-frame clones and lacks some. That table gives V, J and clone size, and the DNA gave D and trimming. This sample carries roughly 130,000 clones, 80% to 90% of them seen once, and the ten largest clones take roughly 2.6%. Samples came from healthy bone marrow donors. Germline V gene sequence: CDR1 SGHTS, CDR2 YDEGEE. V lost 2 bases to trimming and J lost 0 bases, with 8 bases between them. This CDR3 comprises 15 residues.

V gene TRBV5-8 combines with J gene TRBJ2-2; D perhaps matches TRBD1 (6 bases). The source material was PBMCs. This receptor was obtained from a man in his fifties in good health and CMV-seronegative. CDR3 sequence reads: CASSFGTTNTGELFF. The CDR3 bases are TGTGCCAGCAGCTTTGGGACAACGAACACCGGGGAGCTGTTTTTT. Based on the CDR3 plus reference TRBV5-8 and TRBJ2-2, the full variable domain is EAGVTQSPTHLIKTRGQQATLRCSPISGHTSVYWYQQALGLGLQFLLWYDEGEERNRGNFPPRFSGRQFPNYSSELNVNALELEDSALYLCASSFGTTNTGELFFGEGSRLTVL.